This entry lists 20 T cell receptor beta chains sequenced from one sample in a study of cytomegalovirus exposure and HLA in healthy donors. The PCR contained 60 Vbeta and 13 Jbeta primers. Generated by immunoSEQ multiplex PCR, the TCRdb table keeps only in-frame clones and is missing some. The table records 85,000 to 90,000 clones, roughly 80% of them present only once. Sequencing was carried out using PBMCs. The receptors were sampled from a man under 40 in good health and CMV-seropositive.

The chain carries TRBV30 and TRBJ1-6, with D possibly being TRBD1 (5 bases). CDR1 and CDR2 (germline): GTSNPN, SVGIG (reference sequence). This CDR3 comprises 15 residues. Trimming stripped 3 bases from V and 2 bases from J, with 11 bases between. This CDR3 reads CAWSKEGTYNSPLHF. Here the CDR3 DNA reads TGTGCCTGGAGCAAGGAGGGGACCTATAATTCACCCCTCCACTTT.

V is TRBV9 and J is TRBJ2-1, with 7 bases aligning to TRBD2. Trimming at V came to 0 bases and at J to 9 bases, leaving 9 bases not matched to a gene. CDR1 and CDR2 (germline): SGDLS, YYNGEE. The CDR3 is 15 residues long. CDR3 sequence: CASSVGQRGRGEQFF. In DNA form, the CDR3 reads TGTGCCAGCAGCGTAGGTCAGCGGGGCCGGGGTGAGCAGTTCTTC.

The chain links TRBV5-1 to TRBJ2-7; the match to TRBD1 covers 7 bases. V lost 4 bases to trimming and J lost 0 bases; unmatched junction nucleotides: 7. The CDR3 runs to 15 residues. CDR1 and CDR2 (germline): SGHRS, YFSETQ. CDR3 nucleotide sequence: TGCGCCAGCAGCCCTCGACAGGGAAGCTCCTACGAGCAGTACTTC. Amino acid sequence: CASSPRQGSSYEQYF.

The chain uses TRBV15 and TRBJ2-1; D possibly corresponds to TRBD2 (5 bases). Germline V lookup: CDR1 LNHNV, CDR2 YYDKDF (reference sequence). The length of the CDR3 is 14 residues. The V end was cut by 1 base, the J end by 5 bases, with 9 bases between. The CDR3 reads CATSRVSGNNEQFF. Here the CDR3 DNA reads TGTGCCACCAGCAGAGTATCCGGGAACAATGAGCAGTTCTTC. The variable domain in full, completed from reference TRBV15 and TRBJ2-1, reads DAMVIQNPRYQVTQFGKPVTLSCSQTLNHNVMYWYQQKSSQAPKLLFHYYDKDFNNEADTPDNFQSRRPNTSFCFLDIRSPGLGDTAMYLCATSRVSGNNEQFFGPGTRLTVL.

This clone was observed a few times. The CDR3 sequence is CASSQGQGSTEAFF. The CDR3 DNA reads TGTGCCAGCAGCCAAGGACAGGGCAGCACTGAAGCTTTCTTT. The chain has TRBV5-4 and TRBJ1-1; the match to TRBD1 covers 8 bases. CDR3 length: 14 amino acids. The germline V gene has CDR1 SGHNT and CDR2 YYREEE (reference sequence). The V gene end was trimmed by 4 bases and the J gene end by 4 bases; junction bases not matched to a gene: 6.

The V call is TRBV7-8, the J call TRBJ2-5; no definite D call. The CDR3 spans 14 residues. Deletions cut 0 bases from V and 1 base from J, with 6 bases between. Per germline, CDR1 SGHVS and CDR2 FQNEAQ. The CDR3 DNA reads as TGTGCCAGCAGCTTAGCGAGGCTCCAAGAGACCCAGTACTTC. Encoded protein: CASSLARLQETQYF.

This clone was found a few times. The chain links TRBV5-1 to TRBJ2-7, with TRBD1 matching 7 bases. This CDR3 spans 15 amino acids. In germline, CDR1 is SGHRS, CDR2 YFSETQ. The ends lost 0 bases at V and 4 bases at J; junction bases unmatched: 7. CDR3 bases: TGCGCCAGCAGCTTGGCCCCGGGACAGCTTTACGAGCAGTACTTC. Translating gives CASSLAPGQLYEQYF.

The chain links TRBV5-6 to TRBJ2-5, with TRBD1 identical over 9 bases. The J call may be wrong; the DNA end is better matched by TRBJ2-7. Germline assignment: CDR1 SGHDT and CDR2 YYEEEE. The CDR3 runs to 15 residues. The chain's CDR3 is CASSRGQGTLYEQYF. In DNA, the CDR3 is TGTGCCAGCAGCAGGGGACAGGGAACTCTCTACGAGCAGTACTTC.

The chain carries TRBV27 and TRBJ1-1; D might be TRBD1 (5 bases). Germline V gene data show CDR1 as MNHEY and CDR2 as SMNVEV (reference sequence). The CDR3 is made up of 15 amino acids. With 2 bases removed from V and 4 bases from J, the gap between germline ends came to 14 bases. CDR3 coding DNA: TGTGCCAGCAGTTTAAATTTTGGGGGAGGCACTGAAGCTTTCTTT. Translation: CASSLNFGGGTEAFF.

This chain joins TRBV9 and TRBJ2-3, with D perhaps matching TRBD2 (5 bases). The CDR3 length is 15 residues. V lost 3 bases to trimming and J lost 5 bases, with 16 bases between them. Germline assignment: CDR1 SGDLS and CDR2 YYNGEE. CDR3 DNA: TGTGCCAGCAGCGCTGGAGGTGATTGGGAAGATACGCAGTATTTT. This codes for CASSAGGDWEDTQYF. The variable domain in full, with the rest retrieved from reference TRBV9 and TRBJ2-3, is DSGVTQTPKHLITATGQRVTLRCSPRSGDLSVYWYQQSLDQGLQFLIQYYNGEERAKGNILERFSAQQFPDLHSELNLSSLELGDSALYFCASSAGGDWEDTQYFGPGTRLTVL.

This clone was counted once. The CDR3 sequence is CATSRGRPGGSTGYQETQYF. DNA of the CDR3: TGTGCCACCAGCAGAGGACGGCCGGGGGGGAGTACAGGGTACCAAGAGACCCAGTACTTC. J is TRBJ2-5 and V is TRBV15; the match to TRBD2 covers 8 bases. The germline CDR1 and CDR2 sequences are LNHNV and YYDKDF (reference sequence). The CDR3 length is 20 residues. The junction had 16 bases not matched to a gene; V was cut back by 1 base and J by 0 bases.

V gene TRBV27 combines with J gene TRBJ2-7; a possible D gene is TRBD1 (5 bases). Trimming pared 7 bases from V and 6 bases from J, leaving 10 bases between. CDR3 length: 11 residues. The germline V gene encodes CDR1 MNHEY and CDR2 SMNVEV (reference sequence). As DNA, the CDR3 is TGTGCCAGCACCAAGGGGTTCGAGCAGTACTTC. Translation gives CASTKGFEQYF.

The chain combines TRBV6-5 with TRBJ1-1; 10 bases map to TRBD1. Germline V gene sequence: CDR1 MNHEY, CDR2 SVGAGI. Germline trimming cut 6 bases from V and 11 bases from J; bases unmatched to any gene: 12. The CDR3 runs 14 residues. The CDR3, as DNA: TGTGCCAGCAGAGACTTAGGGACAGGGGCCATCGCTTTCTTT. This codes for CASRDLGTGAIAFF.

This clone is a singleton in its sample. The genes are TRBV4-2 and TRBJ2-1; D is possibly TRBD2 (6 bases). The germline gives CDR1 LGHNA, CDR2 YNFKEQ. With 1 base removed from V and 7 bases from J, the gap between germline ends came to 11 bases. CDR3 length equals 14 residues. Here the CDR3 DNA reads TGTGCCAGCAGCCAAGGTACACTAGCAAATGAGCAGTTCTTC. Protein product: CASSQGTLANEQFF.

The chain uses TRBV13 and TRBJ2-3; TRBD2 aligns across 8 bases. Losses at the gene ends were 2 bases for V and 0 bases for J; bases not matched to a gene: 4. This CDR3 has 16 residues. CDR1 PRHDT and CDR2 FYEKMQ come from the germline V gene (reference sequence). The CDR3 is CASSLKRGISTDTQYF. The CDR3 DNA is TGTGCCAGCAGCTTAAAGCGGGGGATTAGCACAGATACGCAGTATTTT. The full variable domain, rest sourced from reference TRBV13 and TRBJ2-3, is AAGVIQSPRHLIKEKRETATLKCYPIPRHDTVYWYQQGPGQDPQFLISFYEKMQSDKGSIPDRFSAQQFSDYHSELNMSSLELGDSALYFCASSLKRGISTDTQYFGPGTRLTVL.

The genes are TRBV7-8 and TRBJ2-7; 9 nucleotides agree with TRBD1. CDR3 length: 14 residues. The ends lost 8 bases at V and 7 bases at J; junction bases unmatched: 12. Germline CDR1 SGHVS, CDR2 FQNEAQ. The CDR3 coding sequence is TGTGCCAGCGGGAAGGGACAGGGACTGAATGAGCAGTACTTC. This encodes CASGKGQGLNEQYF. The full variable domain, its missing parts supplied by reference TRBV7-8 and TRBJ2-7, is GAGVSQSPRYKVAKRGQDVALRCDPISGHVSLFWYQQALGQGPEFLTYFQNEAQLDKSGLPSDRFFAERPEGSVSTLKIQRTQQEDSAVYLCASGKGQGLNEQYFGPGTRLTVT.

The chain couples TRBV30 to TRBJ1-4; 11 bases agree with TRBD1. CDR3 size: 19 residues. Trimming took 2 bases from V and 0 from J; bases not matched to a gene: 11. The germline CDR1 and CDR2 sequences are GTSNPN and SVGIG (reference sequence). The CDR3 sequence: CAWSTGDRGYMATNEKLFF. The CDR3 coding sequence is TGTGCCTGGAGTACGGGGGACAGGGGGTACATGGCAACTAATGAAAAACTGTTTTTT.

The J gene is TRBJ1-1, the V gene TRBV19, with 11 bases identical to TRBD1. The V gene end was trimmed by 5 bases and the J gene end by 1 base; junction bases not matched to a gene: 6. Germline lookup yields CDR1 LNHDA and CDR2 SQIVND (reference sequence). This CDR3 has 16 amino acids. This CDR3 is CASSAGTGGWNTEAFF. The CDR3 DNA reads TGTGCCAGTAGTGCCGGGACAGGGGGTTGGAACACTGAAGCTTTCTTT.

This clone has a handful of counts. The chain recombines TRBV7-9 with TRBJ1-2; D gene uncertain. From germline, CDR1 is SEHNR and CDR2 FQNEAQ (reference sequence). The CDR3 spans 13 residues. The V end was cut by 5 bases, the J end by 3 bases, with 10 bases between. CDR3 in amino acids: CASSPQVDYGYTF. The CDR3 DNA reads TGTGCCAGCAGCCCCCAGGTGGACTATGGCTACACCTTC.

The chain links TRBV28 to TRBJ1-2; D perhaps matches TRBD1 (5 bases). The germline CDR1 and CDR2 sequences are MDHEN and SYDVKM. Deletions cut 6 bases from V and 3 bases from J, with 11 bases between. This CDR3 has 13 residues. The CDR3 DNA sequence: TGTGCCAGCAGCACAGACAGCTACTATGGCTACACCTTC. Protein sequence: CASSTDSYYGYTF.